This T cell receptor beta chain was recorded in a study of blood T cell repertoires in COVID-19. Overall study context: PBMCs, B-cell-depleted T cells, or T cells were the source of the cDNA or gDNA that made up the material.

The method was immunoSEQ multiplex PCR; TCRdb's version includes in-frame clones alone and lacks a portion of them. Here the sample spans 150,000 to 200,000 clones, more than 75% being singletons. V was cut by 6 bases and J by 0 bases, with 15 bases left in between. This CDR3 region has 16 residues. Germline V gene sequence: CDR1 SNHLY, CDR2 FYNNEI. This receptor was obtained from a man aged 60 to 69 with COVID-19, enrolled during active disease. The chain recombines TRBV2 with TRBJ1-5; a possible D gene is TRBD1 (6 bases). Sequencing input: peripheral blood. This CDR3 is CASSHDRSPSNQPQHF. The CDR3 DNA follows: TGTGCCAGCAGCCACGACAGGTCCCCTAGCAATCAGCCCCAGCATTTT.